The present TCR beta chain was sequenced within a study of shared clonotypes between healthy human individuals. CDR3 length: 15 amino acids. Germline CDR1 is SEHNR and CDR2 is FQNEAQ (reference sequence). V shed 1 base and J shed 5 bases, with 12 bases lying between them. Clones were read by immunoSEQ multiplex PCR, and TCRdb kept only the in-frame ones, dropping some. The sample shows around 2,000,000 clones, 93% of them seen only once. CD8 cells classed as naive were CD45RO-negative and positively selected for CCR7, excluding terminally differentiated effector memory CD45RA+ cells. The clonotype comes from a man between 18 and 29 years old in good health. Some clones in this sample may be carry-over from other donors' samples. J is TRBJ1-5 and V is TRBV7-9; D may be TRBD1 (5 bases). The sequenced sample was naive CD8+ T cells from PBMCs. The CDR3 DNA is TGTGCCAGCAGCTTAGGAGCAGGGTTTGATCAGCCCCAGCATTTT. Translated: CASSLGAGFDQPQHF.